This TCR beta chain comes out of a study of blood T cell repertoires in COVID-19. Across the whole study: COVID-19 samples collected from the United States, Italy and Spain covered acute and convalescent phases.

Original methodology: Amplification with reference gene primers provided the estimates of nucleated cell counts. Using immunoSEQ multiplex PCR, the repertoire was profiled, and TCRdb retains in-frame clones only, with some absent. V, J and clone size were drawn from that table, and D and trimming were deduced from the DNA. The table shows some 300,000 clones, with approximately 86% occurring only once. The germline CDR1 and CDR2 sequences are ENHRY and SYGVKD. The V gene lost 0 bases and the J gene lost 5 bases, with 17 bases spanning the gap. The CDR3 runs to 17 residues. This TCR derives from a woman aged 70-85 years with COVID-19, enrolled during active disease. The specimen was peripheral blood. The rearrangement uses TRBV10-3 and TRBJ1-5; D possibly corresponds to TRBD1 (5 bases). The CDR3 spells CAISESATPGRYQPQHF. For the CDR3, the DNA is TGTGCCATCAGTGAGTCTGCGACTCCAGGGCGATATCAGCCCCAGCATTTT.